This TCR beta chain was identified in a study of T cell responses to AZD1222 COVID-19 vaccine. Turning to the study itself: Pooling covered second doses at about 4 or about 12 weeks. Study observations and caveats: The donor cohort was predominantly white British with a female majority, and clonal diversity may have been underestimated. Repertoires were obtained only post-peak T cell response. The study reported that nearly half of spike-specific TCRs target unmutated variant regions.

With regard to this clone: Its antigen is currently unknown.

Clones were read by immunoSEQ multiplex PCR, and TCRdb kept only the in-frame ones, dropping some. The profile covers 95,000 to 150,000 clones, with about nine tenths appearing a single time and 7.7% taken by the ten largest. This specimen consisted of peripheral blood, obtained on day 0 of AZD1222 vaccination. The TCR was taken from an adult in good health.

DNA for the CDR3: TGTGCCAGCAGTTTAGGGCTAGCGGGCCGGGGGGATACGCAGTATTTT. This sequence encodes CASSLGLAGRGDTQYF. This sequence joins TRBV28 and TRBJ2-3; 8 nucleotides align to TRBD2. Germline loops: CDR1 MDHEN, CDR2 SYDVKM. The V and J ends lost 2 bases and 6 bases, in that order; junction bases with no gene match: 10. This CDR3 is built from 16 residues.